This T cell receptor beta chain comes out of a study of blood T cells in healthy people across ages. Notes on the study in general: A roughly linear fall in TCR beta diversity per million T cells was seen with increasing age.

Comments on this clonotype: Its antigen is not identified.

Germline CDR1 and CDR2: SEHNR and FQNEAQ (reference sequence). V lost 7 bases, J lost 6 bases, and 15 bases lay in between. This CDR3 contains 13 residues. Primed by a sample-barcoded 5' primer and a J-beta primer mix, a second PCR proceeded for roughly 6 to 12 cycles. Every sample returned 2.5 million or more CDR3-containing paired-end reads. Each CDR3 protein is one row after TCRdb ran MiXCR on the 5' RACE reads. The sample consists of 600,000 to 1,000,000 distinct CDR3 sequences, roughly 25% of them appearing once. Individuals who donated were healthy Caucasians from Russia aged roughly 6 to 95. Separately, the same data were catalogued under a study of T cells of mothers and their children.

This chain joins TRBV7-9 and TRBJ1-1; no definite D call. The sequence derives from a boy aged 5-17 years in good health. The source material was blood. CDR3 in DNA: TGTGCCAGCACCCCTTCGGCGGTCGCTGAAGCTTTCTTT. It codes for CASTPSAVAEAFF.